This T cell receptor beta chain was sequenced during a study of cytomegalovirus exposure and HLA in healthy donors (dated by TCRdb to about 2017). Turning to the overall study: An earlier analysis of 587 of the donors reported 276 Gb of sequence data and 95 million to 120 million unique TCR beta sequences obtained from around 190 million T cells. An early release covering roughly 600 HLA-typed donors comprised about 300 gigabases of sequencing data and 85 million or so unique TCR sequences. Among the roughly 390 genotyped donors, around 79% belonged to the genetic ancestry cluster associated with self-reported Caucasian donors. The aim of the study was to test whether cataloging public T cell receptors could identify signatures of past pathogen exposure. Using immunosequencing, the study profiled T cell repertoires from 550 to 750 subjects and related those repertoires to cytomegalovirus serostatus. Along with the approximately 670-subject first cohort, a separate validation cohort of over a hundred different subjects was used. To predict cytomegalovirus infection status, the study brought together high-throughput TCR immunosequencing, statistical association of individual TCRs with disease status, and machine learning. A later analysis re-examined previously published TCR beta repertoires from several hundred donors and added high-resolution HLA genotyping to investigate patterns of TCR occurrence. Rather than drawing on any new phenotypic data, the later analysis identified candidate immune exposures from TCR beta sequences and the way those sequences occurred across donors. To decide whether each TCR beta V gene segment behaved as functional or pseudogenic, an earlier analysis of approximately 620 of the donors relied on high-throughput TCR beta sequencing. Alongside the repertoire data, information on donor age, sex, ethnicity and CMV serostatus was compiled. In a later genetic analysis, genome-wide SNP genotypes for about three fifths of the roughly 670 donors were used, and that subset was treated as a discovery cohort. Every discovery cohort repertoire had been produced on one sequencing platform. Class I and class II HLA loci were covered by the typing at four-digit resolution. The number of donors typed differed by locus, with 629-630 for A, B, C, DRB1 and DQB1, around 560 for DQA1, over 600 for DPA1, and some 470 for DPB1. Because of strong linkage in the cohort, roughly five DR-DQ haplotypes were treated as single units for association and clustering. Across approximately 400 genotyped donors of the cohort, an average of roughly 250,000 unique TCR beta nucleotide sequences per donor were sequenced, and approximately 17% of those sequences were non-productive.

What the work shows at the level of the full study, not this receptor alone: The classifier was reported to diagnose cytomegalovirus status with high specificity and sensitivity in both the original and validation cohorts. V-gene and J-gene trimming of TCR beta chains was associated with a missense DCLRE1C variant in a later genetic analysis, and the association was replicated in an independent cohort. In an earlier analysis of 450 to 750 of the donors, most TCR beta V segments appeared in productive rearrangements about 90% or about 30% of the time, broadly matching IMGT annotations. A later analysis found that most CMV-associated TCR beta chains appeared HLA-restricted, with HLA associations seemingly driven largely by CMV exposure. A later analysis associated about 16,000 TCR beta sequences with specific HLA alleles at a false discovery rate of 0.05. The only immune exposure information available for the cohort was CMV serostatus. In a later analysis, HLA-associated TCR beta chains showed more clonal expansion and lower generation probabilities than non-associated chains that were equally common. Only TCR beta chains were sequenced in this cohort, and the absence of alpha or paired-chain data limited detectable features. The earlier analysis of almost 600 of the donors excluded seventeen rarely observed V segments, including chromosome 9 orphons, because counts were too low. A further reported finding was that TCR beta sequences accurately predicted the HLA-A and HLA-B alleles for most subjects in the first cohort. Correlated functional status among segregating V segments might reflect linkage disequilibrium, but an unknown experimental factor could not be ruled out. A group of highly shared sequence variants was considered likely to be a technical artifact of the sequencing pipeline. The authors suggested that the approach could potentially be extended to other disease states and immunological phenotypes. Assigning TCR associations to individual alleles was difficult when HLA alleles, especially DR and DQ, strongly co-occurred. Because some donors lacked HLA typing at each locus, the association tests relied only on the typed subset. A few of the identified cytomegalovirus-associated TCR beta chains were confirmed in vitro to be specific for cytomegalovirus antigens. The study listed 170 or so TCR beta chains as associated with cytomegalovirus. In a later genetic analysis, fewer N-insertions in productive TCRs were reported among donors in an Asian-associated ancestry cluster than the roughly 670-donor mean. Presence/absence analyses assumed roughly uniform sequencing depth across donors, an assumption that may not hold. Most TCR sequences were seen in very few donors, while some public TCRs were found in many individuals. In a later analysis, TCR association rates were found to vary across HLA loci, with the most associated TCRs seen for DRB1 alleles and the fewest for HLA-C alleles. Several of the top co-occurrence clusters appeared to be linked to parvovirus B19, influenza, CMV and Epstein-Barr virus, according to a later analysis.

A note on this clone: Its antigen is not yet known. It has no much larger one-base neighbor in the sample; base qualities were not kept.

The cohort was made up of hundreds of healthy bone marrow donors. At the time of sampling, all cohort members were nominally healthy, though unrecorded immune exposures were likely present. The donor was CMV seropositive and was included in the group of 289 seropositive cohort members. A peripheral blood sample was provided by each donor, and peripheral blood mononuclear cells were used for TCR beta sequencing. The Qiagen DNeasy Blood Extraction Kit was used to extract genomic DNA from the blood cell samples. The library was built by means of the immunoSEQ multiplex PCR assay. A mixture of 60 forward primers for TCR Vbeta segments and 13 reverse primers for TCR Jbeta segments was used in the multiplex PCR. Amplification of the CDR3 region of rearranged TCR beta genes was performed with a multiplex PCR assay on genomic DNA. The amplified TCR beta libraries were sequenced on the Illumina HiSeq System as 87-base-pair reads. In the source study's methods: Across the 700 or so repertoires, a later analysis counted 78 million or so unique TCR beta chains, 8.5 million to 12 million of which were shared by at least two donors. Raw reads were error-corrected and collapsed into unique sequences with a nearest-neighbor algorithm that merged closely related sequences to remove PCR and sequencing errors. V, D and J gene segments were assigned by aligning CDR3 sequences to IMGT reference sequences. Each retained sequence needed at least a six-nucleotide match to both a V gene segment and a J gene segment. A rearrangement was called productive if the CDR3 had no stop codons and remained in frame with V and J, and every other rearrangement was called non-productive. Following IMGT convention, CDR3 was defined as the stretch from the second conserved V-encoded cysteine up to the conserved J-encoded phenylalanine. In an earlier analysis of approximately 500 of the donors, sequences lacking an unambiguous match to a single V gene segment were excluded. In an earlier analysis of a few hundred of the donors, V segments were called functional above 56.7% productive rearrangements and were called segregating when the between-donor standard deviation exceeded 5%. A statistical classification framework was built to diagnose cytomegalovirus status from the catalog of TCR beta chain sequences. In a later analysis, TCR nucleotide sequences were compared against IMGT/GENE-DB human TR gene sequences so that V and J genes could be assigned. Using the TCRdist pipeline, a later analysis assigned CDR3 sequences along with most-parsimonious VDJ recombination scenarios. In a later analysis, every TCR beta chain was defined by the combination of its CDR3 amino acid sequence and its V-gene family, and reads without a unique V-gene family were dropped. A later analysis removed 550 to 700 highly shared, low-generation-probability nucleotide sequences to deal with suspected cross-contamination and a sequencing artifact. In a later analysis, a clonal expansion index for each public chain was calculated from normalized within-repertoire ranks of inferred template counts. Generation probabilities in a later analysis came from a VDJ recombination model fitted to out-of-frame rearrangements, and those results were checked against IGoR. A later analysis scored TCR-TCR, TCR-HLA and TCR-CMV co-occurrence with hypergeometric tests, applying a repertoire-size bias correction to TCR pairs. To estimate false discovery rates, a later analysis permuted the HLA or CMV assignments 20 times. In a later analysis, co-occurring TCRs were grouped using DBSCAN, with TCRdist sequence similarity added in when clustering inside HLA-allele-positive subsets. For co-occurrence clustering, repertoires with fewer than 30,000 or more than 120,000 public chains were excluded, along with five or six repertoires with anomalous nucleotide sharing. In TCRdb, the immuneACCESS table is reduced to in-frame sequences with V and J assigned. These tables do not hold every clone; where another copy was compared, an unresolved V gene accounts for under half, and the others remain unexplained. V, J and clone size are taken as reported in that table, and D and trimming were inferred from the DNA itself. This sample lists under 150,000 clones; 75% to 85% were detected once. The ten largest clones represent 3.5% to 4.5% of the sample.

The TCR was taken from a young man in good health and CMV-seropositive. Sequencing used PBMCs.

The DNA sequence is given as TGTGCCAGCAGCTTACCGAGCGGGAGGGCCCTCACCGGGGAGCTGTTTTTT. This gives the protein CASSLPSGRALTGELFF. The chain is assembled from TRBV11-2 and TRBJ2-2; TRBD2 fits 10 bases in the junction. Germline trimming amounts to 2 bases on V and 4 bases on J, with 7 as the count of junction bases outside the gene matches. Reading the germline V gene gives CDR1 SGHAT and CDR2 FQNNGV. There are 17 amino acids in the CDR3, from cysteine to phenylalanine inclusive. This entry keeps only the CDR3 DNA: 51 bases, framed from base 1.